This T cell receptor beta chain derives from a study of T cells in Graves' hyperthyroidism and ophthalmopathy. Roughly 9.1 ml of fresh peripheral blood supplied the PBMCs. V lost 3 bases and J lost 5, with 10 bases in between. The CDR3 runs to 12 residues. The germline CDR1 and CDR2 sequences are DFQATT and SNEGSKA (reference sequence). The TCR beta CDR3 regions underwent amplification using RNA transcripts as the source. The HTBI primer set served for first-round RT-PCR of the TCR CDR3. TCRdb used MiXCR to reprocess the multiplex PCR reads, holding one entry per CDR3 protein. The sample holds 250,000 or so distinct CDR3 sequences, around 15% seen once. This clonotype was counted at least ten times.

Material for sequencing was blood. The clonotype comes from a woman in her forties or fifties with Graves' hyperthyroidism that later progressed to Graves' ophthalmopathy. V gene TRBV20-1 combines with J gene TRBJ2-5; D may be TRBD2 (6 bases). Here the CDR3 reads CSARTRRETQYF. CDR3 bases: TGCAGTGCTAGGACTAGACGGGAGACCCAGTACTTC.